This paragraph covers one T cell receptor beta chain sequence. Its target is not known. CDR3 length equals 12 residues. The V and J ends lost 3 bases and 7 bases respectively, with 6 bases between them. Germline lookup yields CDR1 MNHEY and CDR2 SMNVEV (reference sequence). This specimen belongs to a study of molecular identifiers for immune sequencing clone quantification. Study-wide findings and caveats: Effector cells had over 99% of their molecules in clones above 20 RNA copies, while naive cells had under 1%.

TCRdb re-derived calls from the PCR reads in MiXCR, one entry per CDR3 protein. The sample holds a few hundred thousand distinct CDR3 sequences; about a quarter are singletons and the top ten take approximately 0.8%. The sequence derives from a human donor in good health. Some libraries in this study had Jurkat cell RNA spiked in. The J gene is TRBJ2-2, the V gene TRBV27; no reliable D call. Input material: naive CD8+ T cells from blood, with Jurkat cell RNA spiked in. The subset is: FACS-sorted CD8+CD4-CCR7+CD45RA+ naive T cells. CDR3 coding DNA: TGTGCCAGCAGTTTTGGGGTCGGGGAGCTGTTTTTT. Translation: CASSFGVGELFF.